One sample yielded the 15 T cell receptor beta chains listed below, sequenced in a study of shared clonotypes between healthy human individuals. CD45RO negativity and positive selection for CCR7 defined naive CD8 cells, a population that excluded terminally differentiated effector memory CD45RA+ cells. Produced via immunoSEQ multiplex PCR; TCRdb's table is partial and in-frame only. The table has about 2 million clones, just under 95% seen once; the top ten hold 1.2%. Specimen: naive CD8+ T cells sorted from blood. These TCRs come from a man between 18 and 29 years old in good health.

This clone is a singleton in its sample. CDR3 sequence (DNA): TGTGCCAGCAGTGGCAGGGGCGAACAGTACTTC. Protein product: CASSGRGEQYF. The chain has TRBV27 and TRBJ2-7, with D tentatively TRBD1 (6 bases). The CDR3 extends over 11 amino acids. V was trimmed by 5 bases and J by 10 bases, leaving 12 bases between them. Germline values: CDR1 MNHEY, CDR2 SMNVEV (reference sequence).

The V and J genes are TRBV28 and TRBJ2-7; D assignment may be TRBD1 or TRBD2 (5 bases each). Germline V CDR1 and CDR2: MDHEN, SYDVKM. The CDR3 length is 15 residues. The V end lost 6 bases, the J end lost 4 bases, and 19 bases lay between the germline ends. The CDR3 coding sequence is TGTGCCAGCAGCCTCCGGGACCCTAGTTTATACGAGCAGTACTTC. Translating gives CASSLRDPSLYEQYF.

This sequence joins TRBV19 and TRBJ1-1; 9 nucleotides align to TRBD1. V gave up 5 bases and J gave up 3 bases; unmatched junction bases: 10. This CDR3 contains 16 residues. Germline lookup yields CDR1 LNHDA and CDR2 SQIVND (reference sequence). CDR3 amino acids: CASSSGTGFMHTEAFF. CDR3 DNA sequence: TGTGCCAGTAGTTCCGGGACAGGGTTTATGCACACTGAAGCTTTCTTT.

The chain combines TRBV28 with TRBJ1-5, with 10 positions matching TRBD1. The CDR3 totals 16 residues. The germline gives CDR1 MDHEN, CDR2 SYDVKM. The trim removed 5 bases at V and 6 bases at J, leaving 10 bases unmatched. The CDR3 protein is CASSSSGTGARQPQHF. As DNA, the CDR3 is TGTGCCAGCAGTAGTAGCGGGACAGGGGCTCGTCAGCCCCAGCATTTT.

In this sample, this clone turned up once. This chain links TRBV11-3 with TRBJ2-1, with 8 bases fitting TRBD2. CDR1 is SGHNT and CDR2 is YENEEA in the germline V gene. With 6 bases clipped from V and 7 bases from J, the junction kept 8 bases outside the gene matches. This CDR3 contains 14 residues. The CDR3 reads CASSYPGLVNEQFF. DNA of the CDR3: TGTGCCAGCAGTTACCCGGGACTAGTGAATGAGCAGTTCTTC. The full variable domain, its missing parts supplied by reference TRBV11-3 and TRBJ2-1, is EAGVVQSPRYKIIEKKQPVAFWCNPISGHNTLYWYLQNLGQGPELLIRYENEEAVDDSQLPKDRFSAERLKGVDSTLKIQPAELGDSAVYLCASSYPGLVNEQFFGPGTRLTVL.

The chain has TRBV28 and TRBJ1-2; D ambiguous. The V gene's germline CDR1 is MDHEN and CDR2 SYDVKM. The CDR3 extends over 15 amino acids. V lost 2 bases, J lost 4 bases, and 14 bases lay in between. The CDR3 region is CASSLSTNTGYGYTF. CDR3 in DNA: TGTGCCAGCAGTTTAAGTACGAACACTGGCTATGGCTACACCTTC.

CDR3 loop: CASSYNGGEYFDEQFF. DNA for the CDR3: TGTGCCAGCAGTTATAACGGGGGAGAGTACTTCGATGAGCAGTTCTTC. The V call is TRBV6-5, the J call TRBJ2-1; D might be TRBD2 (6 bases). V lost 3 bases and J lost 8, with 20 bases in between. Germline CDR1 is MNHEY and CDR2 is SVGAGI. This CDR3 region has 16 residues.

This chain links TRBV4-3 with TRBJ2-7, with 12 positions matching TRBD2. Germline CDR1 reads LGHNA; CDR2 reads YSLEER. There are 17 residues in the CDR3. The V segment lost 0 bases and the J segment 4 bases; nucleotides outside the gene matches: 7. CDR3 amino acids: CASSQEETSGRLYEQYF. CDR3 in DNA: TGCGCCAGCAGCCAAGAGGAGACTAGCGGGAGATTGTACGAGCAGTACTTC.

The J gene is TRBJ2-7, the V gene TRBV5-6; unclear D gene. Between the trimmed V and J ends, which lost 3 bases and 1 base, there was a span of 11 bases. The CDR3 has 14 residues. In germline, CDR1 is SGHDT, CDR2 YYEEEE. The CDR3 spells CASSSVAGSYEQYF. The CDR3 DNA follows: TGTGCCAGCAGCTCAGTTGCCGGATCCTACGAGCAGTACTTC.

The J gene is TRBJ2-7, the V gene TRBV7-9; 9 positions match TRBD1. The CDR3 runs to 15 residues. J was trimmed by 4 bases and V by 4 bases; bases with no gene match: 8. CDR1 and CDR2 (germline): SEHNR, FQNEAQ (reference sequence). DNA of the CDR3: TGTGCCAGCAGCTCGGGGGACAGGGCTCGGTACGAGCAGTACTTC. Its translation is CASSSGDRARYEQYF. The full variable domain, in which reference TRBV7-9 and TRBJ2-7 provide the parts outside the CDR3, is DTGVSQNPRHKITKRGQNVTFRCDPISEHNRLYWYRQTLGQGPEFLTYFQNEAQLEKSRLLSDRFSAERPKGSFSTLEIQRTEQGDSAMYLCASSSGDRARYEQYFGPGTRLTVT.

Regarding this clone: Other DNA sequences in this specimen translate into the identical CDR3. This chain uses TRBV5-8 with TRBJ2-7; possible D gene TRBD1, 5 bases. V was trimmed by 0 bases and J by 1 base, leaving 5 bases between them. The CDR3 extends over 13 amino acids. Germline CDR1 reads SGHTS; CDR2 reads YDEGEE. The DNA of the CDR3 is TGTGCCAGCAGCTTGGAGGGGTCCTACGAGCAGTACTTC. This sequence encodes CASSLEGSYEQYF.

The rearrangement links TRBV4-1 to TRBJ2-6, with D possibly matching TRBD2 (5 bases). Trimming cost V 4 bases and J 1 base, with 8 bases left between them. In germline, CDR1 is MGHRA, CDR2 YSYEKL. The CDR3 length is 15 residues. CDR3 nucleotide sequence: TGCGCCAGCAGCCCGAGGGTATCTGGGGCCAACGTCCTGACTTTC. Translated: CASSPRVSGANVLTF.

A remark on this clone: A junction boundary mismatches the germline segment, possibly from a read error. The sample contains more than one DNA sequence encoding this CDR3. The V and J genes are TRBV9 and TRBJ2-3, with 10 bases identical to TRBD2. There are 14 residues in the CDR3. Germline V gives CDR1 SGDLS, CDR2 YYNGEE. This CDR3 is CASTVAGGTDTQYF. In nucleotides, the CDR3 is TGTGCCAGCACCGTAGCGGGAGGAACAGATACGCAGTATTTT.

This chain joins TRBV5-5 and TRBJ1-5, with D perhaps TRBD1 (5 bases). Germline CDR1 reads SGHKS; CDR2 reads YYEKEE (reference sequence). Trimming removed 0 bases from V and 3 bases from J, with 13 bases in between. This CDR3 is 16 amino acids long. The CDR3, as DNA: TGTGCCAGCAGCTTGGTTCCGGACACCACCAATCAGCCCCAGCATTTT. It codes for CASSLVPDTTNQPQHF.

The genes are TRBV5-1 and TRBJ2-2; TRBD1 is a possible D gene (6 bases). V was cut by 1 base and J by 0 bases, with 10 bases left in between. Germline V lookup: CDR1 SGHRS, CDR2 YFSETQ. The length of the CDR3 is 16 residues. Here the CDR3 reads CASSLTGSANTGELFF. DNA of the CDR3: TGCGCCAGCAGCTTGACAGGGTCCGCGAACACCGGGGAGCTGTTTTTT.